Below, 20 T cell receptor beta chains from the same sample are listed, as sequenced in a study of T cell responses to AZD1222 COVID-19 vaccine. Repertoires were generated with immunoSEQ multiplex PCR, while TCRdb's copy carries only in-frame clones and drops some. The table shows roughly 170,000 clones, with 85% to 95% occurring only once. This sample comprised peripheral blood, obtained 28 days after the second AZD1222 dose. Source of these receptors: an adult who received the AZD1222 COVID-19 vaccine.

The chain joins TRBV7-9 to TRBJ1-1; D gene unclear. Germline V gene data show CDR1 as SEHNR and CDR2 as FQNEAQ (reference sequence). The V gene lost 5 bases and the J gene lost 2 bases, with 9 bases spanning the gap. This CDR3 region has 13 residues. Here the CDR3 DNA reads TGTGCCAGCAGCCGCAGGTCTAACACTGAAGCTTTCTTT. The encoded protein is CASSRRSNTEAFF.

This clone has only one observation. This chain joins TRBV19 and TRBJ2-5; weak D call: TRBD2 (7 bases). There are 17 residues in the CDR3. V lost 5 bases to trimming and J lost 4 bases, with 23 bases between them. Germline V gives CDR1 LNHDA, CDR2 SQIVND (reference sequence). The CDR3 reads CASSDQPLWGGGETQYF. The CDR3 DNA reads TGTGCCAGTAGTGATCAGCCCCTTTGGGGGGGCGGAGAGACCCAGTACTTC.

The chain recombines TRBV7-9 with TRBJ2-3; 8 positions agree with TRBD2. Germline V gene lookup returns CDR1 SEHNR and CDR2 FQNEAQ (reference sequence). The CDR3 spans 14 residues. The V and J ends lost 10 bases and 3 bases, in that order; junction bases with no gene match: 9. This chain's CDR3 is CATSLADFTDTQYF. The CDR3 region has the DNA TGTGCCACCTCACTAGCGGATTTTACAGATACGCAGTATTTT.

The V gene is TRBV6-5, the J gene TRBJ1-6; no reliable D call. Deletions cut 0 bases from V and 6 bases from J, with 9 bases between. The CDR3 is 15 residues long. Germline CDR1 MNHEY, CDR2 SVGAGI. CDR3 nucleotides: TGTGCCAGCAGTTACTCAACGCAACCTAATTCACCCCTCCACTTT. Protein: CASSYSTQPNSPLHF.

This clone was seen a single time. The chain has TRBV30 and TRBJ2-2, with D possibly being TRBD1 (5 bases). V was pared by 1 base and J by 3 bases, with 18 bases between. The germline V gene encodes CDR1 GTSNPN and CDR2 SVGIG (reference sequence). CDR3 length equals 17 residues. The CDR3 spells CAWSGVHYGHYTGELFF. The CDR3 DNA is TGTGCCTGGAGTGGGGTCCACTACGGACACTACACCGGGGAGCTGTTTTTT.

The chain couples TRBV7-6 to TRBJ1-5, with no clear D. V lost 5 bases and J 1 base, leaving 12 bases between the germline ends. The germline V gene encodes CDR1 SGHVS and CDR2 FNYEAQ. CDR3 length equals 15 residues. The DNA for the CDR3 is TGTGCCAGCAGCCTTACACCCGGGAGCAATCAGCCCCAGCATTTT. Translation: CASSLTPGSNQPQHF.

The rearrangement joins TRBV27 to TRBJ2-1; TRBD2 matches at 9 bases. The CDR3 has 18 residues. The trim removed 5 bases at V and 7 bases at J, leaving 18 bases unmatched. Per germline, CDR1 MNHEY and CDR2 SMNVEV (reference sequence). The CDR3: CASSLLVLAGHNRNEQFF. DNA of the CDR3: TGTGCCAGCAGTCTCCTGGTACTAGCGGGCCATAACCGGAATGAGCAGTTCTTC.

The chain carries TRBV3-1 (or the pseudogene TRBV3-2) and TRBJ1-2, with TRBD1 as a possible D gene (6 bases). Germline V gene data show CDR1 as LGHDT and CDR2 as YNNKEL (reference sequence). V dropped 3 bases and J dropped 4 bases, with 21 bases sitting between them. There are 17 residues in the CDR3. CDR3 sequence (DNA): TGTGCCAGCAGCCATAGCTCCCCCCTCGGGGGCCCCTATGGCTACACCTTC. Its protein product is CASSHSSPLGGPYGYTF.

The rearrangement uses TRBV6-5 and TRBJ2-7; a possible D gene is TRBD1 (5 bases). Germline values: CDR1 MNHEY, CDR2 SVGAGI. The germline V and J ends were trimmed by 5 bases and 5 bases, with 7 bases remaining between them. The CDR3 is 11 residues long. Here the CDR3 reads CASSRGNEQYF. As DNA, the CDR3 is TGTGCCAGCAGTAGGGGTAACGAGCAGTACTTC.

This chain links TRBV5-1 with TRBJ1-2; 7 bases match TRBD1. The ends lost 3 bases at V and 3 bases at J; junction bases unmatched: 5. Per germline, CDR1 SGHRS and CDR2 YFSETQ. The CDR3 length is 14 residues. The CDR3 DNA is TGCGCCAGCAGCTCACAGGGGAATGACTATGGCTACACCTTC. Translating gives CASSSQGNDYGYTF.

The V call is TRBV2, the J call TRBJ2-7, with D perhaps assigned TRBD1 or TRBD2 (5 bases each). The CDR3 consists of 12 residues. V lost 6 bases to trimming and J lost 5 bases, with 11 bases between them. Looked up from germline, CDR1 is SNHLY and CDR2 is FYNNEI. CDR3 protein: CASSRGDNEQYF. In DNA, the CDR3 is TGTGCCAGCAGCCGGGGCGATAACGAGCAGTACTTC.

The V call is TRBV20-1, the J call TRBJ2-5; D is possibly TRBD2 (5 bases). V lost 5 bases and J lost 5, with 9 bases in between. The CDR3 consists of 11 residues. The germline gives CDR1 DFQATT, CDR2 SNEGSKA (reference sequence). The CDR3 bases are TGCAGTGCTGAGGGATCGGAGACCCAGTACTTC. Protein: CSAEGSETQYF.

This chain joins TRBV14 and TRBJ2-7, with a weak D call TRBD1 (5 bases). The germline V gene encodes CDR1 SGHDN and CDR2 FVKESK. Trimming pared 5 bases from V and 3 bases from J, leaving 11 bases between. The CDR3 sequence is 13 residues long. CDR3 amino acids: CASSTTGSYEQYF. CDR3 DNA: TGTGCCAGCAGCACCACAGGAAGCTACGAGCAGTACTTC.

This clone was detected once. The V and J genes are TRBV2 and TRBJ2-2; 7 nucleotides line up with TRBD2. V shed 8 bases and J 5 bases; nucleotides not matched to a gene: 14. The CDR3 contains 16 residues. Germline V gene sequence: CDR1 SNHLY, CDR2 FYNNEI. The CDR3 nucleotides read TGTGCCAGCTCCCCTCGCGCGGGGGAGGTTACCGGGGAGCTGTTTTTT. As protein: CASSPRAGEVTGELFF.

J is TRBJ2-4 and V is TRBV9, with D uncertain. Germline values: CDR1 SGDLS, CDR2 YYNGEE. The CDR3 contains 13 residues. The V end was cut by 0 bases, the J end by 8 bases, with 9 bases between. The CDR3 DNA reads as TGTGCCAGCAGCGTAGGACACCGGGACATTCAGTACTTC. Translating it yields CASSVGHRDIQYF.

The gene calls are TRBV28 and TRBJ1-1, with a possible D match to TRBD1 (5 bases). Per the germline V gene, CDR1 is MDHEN and CDR2 is SYDVKM. The V end was cut by 3 bases, the J end by 4 bases, with 15 bases between. The CDR3 has 15 residues. CDR3 loop: CASSFNGIQGTEAFF. CDR3 sequence (DNA): TGTGCCAGCAGTTTTAACGGTATTCAGGGCACTGAAGCTTTCTTT.

The rearrangement uses TRBV3-1 (or the pseudogene TRBV3-2) and TRBJ1-2; no clear D gene. Germline lookup yields CDR1 LGHDT and CDR2 YNNKEL (reference sequence). The CDR3 is 15 amino acids. Between the trimmed V and J ends, which lost 0 bases and 1 base, there was a span of 9 bases. CDR3 residues: CASSQDGLLNYGYTF. The DNA for the CDR3 is TGTGCCAGCAGCCAAGACGGGCTTCTTAACTATGGCTACACCTTC.

The rearrangement links TRBV27 to TRBJ2-3, with 7 bases that match TRBD2. V lost 2 bases to trimming and J lost 2 bases; unmatched junction nucleotides: 7. The CDR3 consists of 16 residues. The germline V gene has CDR1 MNHEY and CDR2 SMNVEV (reference sequence). DNA for the CDR3: TGTGCCAGCAGTTTAAGGCGGGGGTCGGACACAGATACGCAGTATTTT. Translating it yields CASSLRRGSDTDTQYF.

The CDR3 sequence is CASSEPGLLYGYTF. CDR3 nucleotides: TGTGCCAGCAGCGAACCGGGACTGCTCTATGGCTACACCTTC. The chain couples TRBV28 to TRBJ1-2, with TRBD1 as a possible D gene (5 bases). The CDR3 length is 14 residues. Germline V CDR1 and CDR2: MDHEN, SYDVKM. Trimming cost V 6 bases and J 4 bases, with 15 bases left between them.

CDR3 DNA sequence: TGTGCCAGCAGCTTGGGACTAGCGGAAGAGACCCAGTACTTC. Amino acids: CASSLGLAEETQYF. The chain employs TRBV7-3 and TRBJ2-5; 11 bases agree with TRBD2. From germline, CDR1 is SGHTA and CDR2 FQGTGA. The CDR3 consists of 14 residues. The V segment lost 3 bases and the J segment 3 bases; nucleotides outside the gene matches: 0.